The 27 T cell receptor beta chains below come from one sample, sequenced in a study of T cells in Graves' hyperthyroidism and ophthalmopathy. TCR beta CDR3 region amplification was performed from RNA transcripts. During a first-round RT-PCR of the TCR CDR3, the HTBI primer set was used. TCRdb passed the multiplex PCR reads through MiXCR, listing each CDR3 protein once. The profile shows about 560,000 distinct CDR3 sequences, roughly 15% of them singletons. Sequences were obtained from blood. Source of these receptors: a woman aged 40 to 55 with Graves' hyperthyroidism.

This clonotype has only a few counts. The J gene is TRBJ2-1, the V gene TRBV29-1, with no clear D. The CDR3 runs to 17 residues. Trimming removed 6 bases from V and 3 bases from J, with 24 bases in between. Germline V gene lookup returns CDR1 SQVTM and CDR2 ANQGSEA. CDR3 sequence: CSVRPLVDASRYNEQFF. The CDR3 DNA is TGCAGCGTCCGCCCGTTAGTTGATGCGTCCCGCTACAATGAGCAGTTCTTC.

This clonotype was observed at least ten times. The CDR3 reads CASRIGGTEAFF. The CDR3 nucleotides are TGTGCCAGCAGGATAGGGGGAACTGAAGCTTTCTTT. This rearrangement joins TRBV6-1 to TRBJ1-1; maybe TRBD1 (6 bases). V lost 6 bases, J lost 5 bases, and 10 bases lay in between. Germline CDR1 is MNHNS and CDR2 is SASEGT. The CDR3 extends over 12 amino acids.

The sample holds many counts of this clonotype. The CDR3 here is CASSLDERAGAVVDTQYF. The CDR3 DNA follows: TGTGCCAGCAGCTTGGACGAGCGGGCGGGAGCAGTAGTGGATACGCAGTATTTT. V is TRBV5-4 and J is TRBJ2-3; 7 bases are a match to TRBD2. The CDR3 consists of 18 residues. Per the germline V gene, CDR1 is SGHNT and CDR2 is YYREEE (reference sequence). The V and J ends lost 0 bases and 6 bases, in that order; junction bases with no gene match: 16. Complete variable domain (other parts from reference TRBV5-4 and TRBJ2-3): ETGVTQSPTHLIKTRGQQVTLRCSSQSGHNTVSWYQQALGQGPQFIFQYYREEENGRGNFPPRFSGLQFPNYSSELNVNALELDDSALYLCASSLDERAGAVVDTQYFGPGTRLTVL.

The chain is built from TRBV20-1 and TRBJ2-1, with a weak D call TRBD2 (6 bases). V lost 5 bases, J lost 10 bases, and 12 bases lay in between. The CDR3 has 11 residues. In germline, CDR1 is DFQATT, CDR2 SNEGSKA (reference sequence). The CDR3 DNA follows: TGCAGTGCTGGATACCGGGAGGAGCAGTTCTTC. Protein: CSAGYREEQFF.

This clonotype was recorded only once. The V call is TRBV27, the J call TRBJ2-4; 14 bases map to TRBD2. V trimming: 6 bases; J trimming: 8 bases; junction bases outside the gene matches: 15. Germline CDR1 MNHEY, CDR2 SMNVEV (reference sequence). The CDR3 is 18 amino acids. The CDR3 loop reads CASSHIDSGTSGRDIQYF. The CDR3 bases are TGTGCCAGCAGCCATATCGATTCCGGGACTAGCGGGAGAGACATTCAGTACTTC.

The chain is built from TRBV3-1 and TRBJ2-1; TRBD2 agrees at 11 bases. The V gene end was trimmed by 3 bases and the J gene end by 1 base; junction bases not matched to a gene: 17. CDR1 is LGHDT and CDR2 is YNNKEL in the germline V gene (reference sequence). The CDR3 sequence is 21 residues long. In DNA form, the CDR3 reads TGTGCCAGCAGCCACAAGAGCCCTAGCGGGAGGCAAGTGGGGTCCTACAATGAGCAGTTCTTC. This translates into CASSHKSPSGRQVGSYNEQFF.

Points on this clonotype: The CDR3 does not close with the conserved phenylalanine or tryptophan, likely indicating a read error. This chain links TRBV3-1 with TRBJ1-5, with a tentative D call TRBD1 (5 bases). V lost 1 base and J 2 bases, leaving 9 bases between the germline ends. CDR3 size: 15 residues. Germline V gene lookup returns CDR1 LGHDT and CDR2 YNNKEL (reference sequence). The CDR3 region has the DNA TGTGCCAGCAGCCAAGGAGCGGGGGGCAATCAGCCCCAGCATTCT. As protein: CASSQGAGGNQPQHS.

This clonotype came up many times. This sequence joins TRBV11-3 and TRBJ2-5; 8 nucleotides match TRBD2. The junction had 9 bases not matched to a gene; V was cut back by 1 base and J by 5 bases. This CDR3 spans 16 amino acids. The germline V gene has CDR1 SGHNT and CDR2 YENEEA. The CDR3 here is CASSLVIAGGGETQYF. The CDR3 region has the DNA TGTGCCAGCAGCTTAGTGATTGCGGGAGGTGGCGAGACCCAGTACTTC.

This clonotype has ten or more counts. The chain employs TRBV7-2 and TRBJ2-5; D uncertain. CDR3 size: 14 residues. Per the germline V gene, CDR1 is SGHTA and CDR2 is FQGNSA. V was pared by 5 bases and J by 2 bases, with 12 bases between. CDR3 sequence: CASSQRRLQETQYF. CDR3 nucleotide sequence: TGTGCCAGCAGCCAAAGACGGCTTCAAGAGACCCAGTACTTC.

V gene TRBV4-1 combines with J gene TRBJ2-7; 13 nucleotides match TRBD2. This CDR3 is 17 amino acids long. Germline-derived CDR1 and CDR2 are MGHRA and YSYEKL. V lost 0 bases to trimming and J lost 5 bases; unmatched junction nucleotides: 7. The CDR3 sequence is CASSQDPRTSGRHEQYF. CDR3 bases: TGCGCCAGCAGCCAAGATCCCCGGACTAGCGGGAGACACGAGCAGTACTTC.

This clonotype was seen many times. The J gene is TRBJ1-5, the V gene TRBV7-8; D call uncertain. The germline CDR1 and CDR2 sequences are SGHVS and FQNEAQ. The germline V and J ends were trimmed by 3 bases and 7 bases, with 16 bases remaining between them. The CDR3 is made up of 15 amino acids. The CDR3 loop is CASSFGGYSEQPQHF. CDR3 coding DNA: TGTGCCAGCAGCTTTGGAGGGTATTCGGAACAGCCCCAGCATTTT.

This clonotype was detected ten times or more. This rearrangement joins TRBV5-1 to TRBJ2-1; the D gene is possibly TRBD1 (5 bases). Trimming pared 2 bases from V and 7 bases from J, leaving 7 bases between. Germline values: CDR1 SGHRS, CDR2 YFSETQ. The CDR3 contains 12 residues. The CDR3 nucleotides are TGCGCCAGCAGCTTTGCAGGGAATGAGCAGTTCTTC. Its protein is CASSFAGNEQFF.

This rearrangement joins TRBV19 to TRBJ2-5; D is unclear. V dropped 1 base and J dropped 0 bases, with 9 bases sitting between them. Germline-derived CDR1 and CDR2 are LNHDA and SQIVND (reference sequence). There are 15 residues in the CDR3. The CDR3 DNA sequence: TGTGCCAGTAGTATAGTGGGTGAGAACCAAGAGACCCAGTACTTC. This codes for CASSIVGENQETQYF.

The CDR3: CASSYSENSPLHF. As DNA, the CDR3 is TGTGCCAGCAGTTACTCTGAAAATTCACCCCTCCACTTT. The V and J genes are TRBV6-5 and TRBJ1-6; unclear D gene. The CDR3 has 13 amino acids. Germline lookup yields CDR1 MNHEY and CDR2 SVGAGI. Trimming removed 0 bases from V and 7 bases from J, with 4 bases in between.

This clonotype was counted many times. The J gene is TRBJ1-1, the V gene TRBV3-1; no clear D gene. Germline CDR1 and CDR2: LGHDT and YNNKEL (reference sequence). There are 15 residues in the CDR3. V dropped 1 base and J dropped 0 bases, with 9 bases sitting between them. Here the CDR3 reads CASSQGVVLNTEAFF. CDR3 coding DNA: TGTGCCAGCAGCCAAGGGGTTGTTTTGAACACTGAAGCTTTCTTT.

Many counts were recorded for this clonotype. The chain links TRBV27 to TRBJ1-1; possible D gene TRBD1, 6 bases. Trimming stripped 3 bases from V and 0 bases from J, with 11 bases between. Germline values: CDR1 MNHEY, CDR2 SMNVEV (reference sequence). CDR3 length: 15 residues. DNA for the CDR3: TGTGCCAGCAGTTTCTGGGGGCGAATGAACACTGAAGCTTTCTTT. Residues: CASSFWGRMNTEAFF.

This clonotype was found many times. The chain couples TRBV20-1 to TRBJ1-2; D is unclear. This CDR3 has 14 amino acids. Germline CDR1 DFQATT, CDR2 SNEGSKA (reference sequence). Trimming took 0 bases from V and 4 from J, leaving 12 bases between them. DNA of the CDR3: TGCAGTGCTAGAGATAGCCCAGCACTCTATGGCTACACCTTC. Translation gives CSARDSPALYGYTF.

This clonotype was detected ten times or more. This sequence joins TRBV12-3 or TRBV12-4 and TRBJ2-2; D call uncertain. Trimming left V 2 bases short and J 6 bases short, with 4 bases between. The CDR3 has 12 residues. The CDR3, as DNA: TGTGCCAGCAGTTTATATCCCGGGGAGCTGTTTTTT. Its translation is CASSLYPGELFF.

Ten or more counts support this clonotype. The V gene is TRBV27, the J gene TRBJ1-5; 8 bases are a match to TRBD1. Germline CDR1 MNHEY, CDR2 SMNVEV (reference sequence). This CDR3 has 14 residues. V shed 3 bases and J 6 bases; nucleotides not matched to a gene: 4. The CDR3 DNA reads as TGTGCCAGCAGTTTTCAGGGGGCGGGTCAGCCCCAGCATTTT. As protein: CASSFQGAGQPQHF.

V usage is TRBV11-2 and J usage is TRBJ1-4; D possibly corresponds to TRBD1 (5 bases). Germline CDR1 and CDR2: SGHAT and FQNNGV. Deletions cut 6 bases from V and 7 bases from J, with 18 bases between. CDR3 length: 15 residues. CDR3 DNA: TGTGCCAGCAGAGATGCCGGGACGGCGGGTGAAAAACTGTTTTTT. Protein sequence: CASRDAGTAGEKLFF.

CDR3 sequence (DNA): TGTGCCAGCAGCACAGTGGGGGATAATGGCTACACCTTC. Translation: CASSTVGDNGYTF. This rearrangement joins TRBV7-2 to TRBJ1-2; D is perhaps TRBD1 (5 bases). This CDR3 is 13 amino acids long. The V end was cut by 5 bases, the J end by 6 bases, with 13 bases between. Germline CDR1 is SGHTA and CDR2 is FQGNSA.

This clonotype turned up a few times. This sequence joins TRBV10-3 and TRBJ1-6, with 7 nucleotides matching TRBD1. Trimming took 10 bases from V and 5 from J; bases not matched to a gene: 5. The CDR3 length is 13 residues. CDR1 is ENHRY and CDR2 is SYGVKD in the germline V gene. CDR3 protein: CATTGAHNSPLHF. The CDR3 nucleotides are TGTGCCACTACAGGGGCGCATAATTCACCCCTCCACTTT.

This clonotype was seen a few times. The chain couples TRBV18 to TRBJ1-1, with TRBD1 matching 7 bases. V trimming: 2 bases; J trimming: 5 bases; junction bases outside the gene matches: 5. Germline loops: CDR1 KGHSH, CDR2 LQKENI. CDR3 size: 14 residues. The CDR3 spells CASSPGYRGTEAFF. CDR3 bases: TGTGCCAGCTCACCAGGATACAGGGGAACTGAAGCTTTCTTT.

There are a few counts of this clonotype. This chain links TRBV18 with TRBJ1-2, with D maybe TRBD1 (5 bases). Germline assignment: CDR1 KGHSH and CDR2 LQKENI. This CDR3 comprises 13 residues. Trimming stripped 3 bases from V and 5 bases from J, with 10 bases between. CDR3 coding DNA: TGTGCCAGCTCACCTGAACAGGAGTATGGCTACACCTTC. Residues: CASSPEQEYGYTF.

Ten or more counts support this clonotype. The V call is TRBV6-1, the J call TRBJ2-7, with D unclear. This CDR3 contains 12 residues. V dropped 10 bases and J dropped 0 bases, with 10 bases sitting between them. Germline V gene data show CDR1 as MNHNS and CDR2 as SASEGT. DNA for the CDR3: TGTGCCACCCAGACCGACTCCTACGAGCAGTACTTC. Its protein product is CATQTDSYEQYF.

Many counts were recorded for this clonotype. This rearrangement joins TRBV3-1 to TRBJ1-3; unclear D gene. Germline V CDR1 and CDR2: LGHDT, YNNKEL (reference sequence). V shed 2 bases and J shed 4 bases, with 9 bases lying between them. The CDR3 totals 14 residues. CDR3 sequence reads: CASSQRESGNTIYF. The CDR3 DNA reads TGTGCCAGCAGCCAAAGAGAATCAGGAAACACCATATATTTT.

This clonotype was seen repeatedly, ten times or more. V gene TRBV2 combines with J gene TRBJ2-7, with 12 nucleotides matching TRBD1. The CDR3 totals 15 residues. V was clipped by 6 bases and J by 2 bases; unmatched bases: 5. The germline V gene encodes CDR1 SNHLY and CDR2 FYNNEI. The CDR3 DNA sequence: TGTGCCAGCAGACTTGGGACAGGGGGCCCCTACGAGCAGTACTTC. It is translated as CASRLGTGGPYEQYF. The full variable domain, in which reference TRBV2 and TRBJ2-7 provide the parts outside the CDR3, is EPEVTQTPSHQVTQMGQEVILRCVPISNHLYFYWYRQILGQKVEFLVSFYNNEISEKSEIFDDQFSVERPDGSNFTLKIRSTKLEDSAMYFCASRLGTGGPYEQYFGPGTRLTVT.